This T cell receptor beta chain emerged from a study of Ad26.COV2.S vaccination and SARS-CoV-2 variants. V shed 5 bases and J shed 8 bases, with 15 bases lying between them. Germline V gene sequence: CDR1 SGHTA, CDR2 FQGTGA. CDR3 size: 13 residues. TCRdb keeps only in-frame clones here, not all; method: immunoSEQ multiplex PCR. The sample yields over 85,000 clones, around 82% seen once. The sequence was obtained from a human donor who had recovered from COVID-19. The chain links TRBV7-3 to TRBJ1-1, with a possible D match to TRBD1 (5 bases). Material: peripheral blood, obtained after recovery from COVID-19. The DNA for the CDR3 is TGTGCCAGCAGCACAGACCGGGAGGGGGAAGCTTTCTTT. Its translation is CASSTDREGEAFF. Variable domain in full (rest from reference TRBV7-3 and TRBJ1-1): GAGVSQTPSNKVTEKGKYVELRCDPISGHTALYWYRQSLGQGPEFLIYFQGTGAADDSGLPNDRFFAVRPEGSVSTLKIQRTERGDSAVYLCASSTDREGEAFFGQGTRLTVV.